These T cell receptor beta chains were read from a single sample in a study of shared clonotypes between healthy human individuals. Sequencing was performed with immunoSEQ multiplex PCR; in TCRdb, only in-frame clones are kept and a portion is missing. This table has about 820,000 clones, 80% to 95% appearing once. Sequences were obtained from naive CD8+ T cells sorted from blood. These receptors originate from a man aged 30 to 45 in good health. Each CDR3 is given with its conserved first and last residue. The D gene is left open where the match is weak. Expanded clones get a size class; other rows say once, few or many, or leave the size out.

j_call v_call cdr3_length d_call clone_size cdr3_nt cdr3_aa
TRBJ2-1 TRBV18 14 TRBD2 NA TGTGCCAGCTCACCATCGGGGGGCTACAATGAGCAGTTCTTC CASSPSGGYNEQFF
TRBJ1-4 TRBV7-9 13 NA NA TGTGCCAGCGGGGGTCTTCTTAATGAAAAACTGTTTTTT CASGGLLNEKLFF
TRBJ1-2 TRBV25-1 15 TRBD1 NA TGTGCCAGCTTTGAGACCGGGACAGCTAACTATGGCTACACCTTC CASFETGTANYGYTF
TRBJ2-7 TRBV7-9 14 NA NA TGTGCCAGCAGCTTGCCCGTGAGCTCCTACGAGCAGTACTTC CASSLPVSSYEQYF
TRBJ2-2 TRBV27 20 NA NA TGTGCCAGCAGTAAATACCGAACCCGGGGGGCGCCCCTTGAGGGCGGGGAGCTGTTTTTT CASSKYRTRGAPLEGGELFF
TRBJ2-1 TRBV4-1 15 TRBD2 NA TGCGCCAGCAGCCTAAGACTAGCGGGATTATATGAGCAGTTCTTC CASSLRLAGLYEQFF
TRBJ2-2 TRBV5-4 16 NA NA TGTGCCAGCAGCTTGGTCCCGCGGGAGAACACCGGGGAGCTGTTTTTT CASSLVPRENTGELFF
TRBJ2-7 TRBV7-8 16 TRBD2 NA TGTGCCAGCAGCTTAAGAGGGACTAGCTCCCAGTACGAGCAGTACTTC CASSLRGTSSQYEQYF
TRBJ1-1 TRBV18 16 NA NA TGTGCCAGCTCACCATCACCGGGGGCCGCATTAGGTGAAGCTTTCTTT CASSPSPGAALGEAFF
TRBJ1-2 TRBV25-1 14 NA NA TGTGCCACCGGCTTGGGGGGCAGTAACTATGGCTACACCTTC CATGLGGSNYGYTF
TRBJ2-7 TRBV9 15 TRBD2 NA TGTGCCAGCAGCTACGGGACTAGCGGGTCCTACGAGCAGTACTTC CASSYGTSGSYEQYF
TRBJ2-7 TRBV28 13 NA NA TGTGCCACCGCGCCGGGTCTTGATTACGAGCAGTACTTC CATAPGLDYEQYF
TRBJ2-7 TRBV18 14 NA NA TGTGCCAGCTCACCCGAGACAGGCAGGTACGAGCAGTACTTC CASSPETGRYEQYF
TRBJ2-7 TRBV7-8 16 NA NA TGTGCCAGCAGCTTAGTCCGGTCGGCGGCAGTTTACGAGCAGTACTTC CASSLVRSAAVYEQYF
TRBJ2-7 TRBV19 13 NA NA TGTGCCAGTAGTATCCCGGACCGGTACGAGCAGTACTTC CASSIPDRYEQYF
TRBJ2-3 TRBV14 17 NA NA TGTGCCAGCAGCCAAACGGCGTCTAGCTCCCACACAGATACGCAGTATTTT CASSQTASSSHTDTQYF
TRBJ1-4 TRBV7-8 15 NA NA TGTGCCAGCAGCTTAGGCTTAATGACTTCCGCCGAACTGTTTTTT CASSLGLMTSAELFF
TRBJ2-1 TRBV4-1 17 NA NA TGCGCCAGCAGCCAAGCGATTAGCGGCTACTCCTACAATGAGCAGTTCTTC CASSQAISGYSYNEQFF
TRBJ2-5 TRBV7-9 14 TRBD1 NA TGTGCCAGCAGCTTTTCAGGGGGCATAGAGACCCAGTACTTC CASSFSGGIETQYF
TRBJ2-3 TRBV5-1 15 NA NA TGCGCCAGCAGCTTGGTTTCTAGCGTCACAGATACGCAGTATTTT CASSLVSSVTDTQYF
TRBJ2-7 TRBV5-4 16 TRBD1 NA TGTGCCAGCAGCTCGACCCCGGGACAGGGGTTACGGGAGCAGTACTTC CASSSTPGQGLREQYF
TRBJ2-7 TRBV29-1 14 TRBD1 NA TGCAGCGTTGAACGACAGGGGGCGCTTAATGAGCAGTACTTC CSVERQGALNEQYF
TRBJ2-7 TRBV4-1 15 NA NA TGCGCCAGCAGCCAAGAGAGCGTTAGCTCCTACGAGCAGTACTTC CASSQESVSSYEQYF
TRBJ2-1 TRBV27 13 NA NA TGTGCCAGCACTAGACTAGGAGAAGATGAGCAGTTCTTC CASTRLGEDEQFF
TRBJ2-2 TRBV28 15 NA NA TGTGCCAGCAGTTTATATGCGGAAAGGGCCGGGGAGCTGTTTTTT CASSLYAERAGELFF
TRBJ2-6 TRBV27 16 NA NA TGTGCCAGCAGTTTAGGTTCAGGGGTCGGGGCCAACGTCCTGACTTTC CASSLGSGVGANVLTF
TRBJ1-5 TRBV6-5 13 NA few TGTGCCAGCAGGCTGGGAAGCAATCAGCCCCAGCATTTT CASRLGSNQPQHF
TRBJ2-1 TRBV6-5 13 NA once TGTGCCAGCGGTAGCGGAGCTTACAATGAGCAGTTCTTC CASGSGAYNEQFF
TRBJ2-7 TRBV29-1 15 TRBD1 NA TGCAGCGCCCACGGGGACAGGGGGCGCTCGTACGAGCAGTACTTC CSAHGDRGRSYEQYF
TRBJ2-3 TRBV4-1 16 TRBD2 NA TGCGCCAGCAGCCCCCAACCTAGCGGGAGGGCAGATACGCAGTATTTT CASSPQPSGRADTQYF
TRBJ2-2 TRBV13 15 NA NA TGTGCCAGCAGCAGGACCGGACTCCACACCGGGGAGCTGTTTTTT CASSRTGLHTGELFF
TRBJ2-3 TRBV5-8 15 TRBD2 NA TGTGCCAGCAGCACGGGACTAGCGGCGGGGGATACGCAGTATTTT CASSTGLAAGDTQYF
TRBJ1-2 TRBV11-2 14 NA NA TGTGCCAGCAGGGAACTTGGTCAGCGCTTGGGCTACACCTTC CASRELGQRLGYTF
TRBJ2-7 TRBV6-4 13 TRBD2 once TGTGCCAGCGTAGCGGGAGGATACTACGAGCAGTACTTC CASVAGGYYEQYF